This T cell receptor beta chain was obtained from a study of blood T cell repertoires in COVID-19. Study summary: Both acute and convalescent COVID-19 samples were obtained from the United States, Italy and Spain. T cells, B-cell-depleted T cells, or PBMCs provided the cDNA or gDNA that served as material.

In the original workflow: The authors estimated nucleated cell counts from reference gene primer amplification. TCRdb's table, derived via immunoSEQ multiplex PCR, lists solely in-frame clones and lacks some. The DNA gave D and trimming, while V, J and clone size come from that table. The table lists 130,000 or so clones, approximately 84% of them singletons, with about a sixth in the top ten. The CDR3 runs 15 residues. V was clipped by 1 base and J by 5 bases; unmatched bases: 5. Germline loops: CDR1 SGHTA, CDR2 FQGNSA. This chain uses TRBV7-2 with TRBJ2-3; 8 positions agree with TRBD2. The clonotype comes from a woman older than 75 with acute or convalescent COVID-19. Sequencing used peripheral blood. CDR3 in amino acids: CASSLEREFEDTQYF. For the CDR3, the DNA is TGTGCCAGCAGCTTAGAGCGGGAGTTTGAAGATACGCAGTATTTT.